The 15 T cell receptor beta chains in this list originate from one sample, sequenced in a study of blood T cell repertoires in COVID-19. Assay used: immunoSEQ multiplex PCR; TCRdb lists only in-frame clones, some missing. Altogether some 240,000 clones are present, 90% being singletons, with the ten largest covering 2.1%. The sequencing input was peripheral blood. These receptors all come from a woman aged 60-70 years with COVID-19, enrolled during active disease.

The chain combines TRBV20-1 with TRBJ2-7; 7 nucleotides agree with TRBD1. CDR1 DFQATT and CDR2 SNEGSKA come from the germline V gene (reference sequence). The CDR3 totals 11 residues. V trimming: 7 bases; J trimming: 4 bases; junction bases outside the gene matches: 4. DNA of the CDR3: TGCAGTGTCCTACAGGGGTACGAGCAGTACTTC. Its translation is CSVLQGYEQYF.

This clone appeared once. The CDR3 DNA reads TGTGCCATCAATTCACAGGGGGTTGAATCTGAAGCTTTCTTT. Translation gives CAINSQGVESEAFF. This chain connects TRBV10-3 to TRBJ1-1; 8 bases fit TRBD1. Germline lookup yields CDR1 ENHRY and CDR2 SYGVKD. V gave up 7 bases and J gave up 6 bases; unmatched junction bases: 10. CDR3 size: 14 residues.

The chain recombines TRBV19 with TRBJ1-2; 7 bases map to TRBD1. CDR3 length equals 15 residues. The junction had 12 bases not matched to a gene; V was cut back by 6 bases and J by 5 bases. The germline V gene encodes CDR1 LNHDA and CDR2 SQIVND (reference sequence). This chain's CDR3 is CASRPIPGQLYGYTF. The CDR3 nucleotides are TGTGCCAGTAGACCGATACCGGGACAGCTTTATGGCTACACCTTC.

The chain is built from TRBV6-2 or TRBV6-3 and TRBJ1-4, with 7 bases identical to TRBD1. The CDR3 spans 15 residues. Germline V CDR1 and CDR2: MNHEY, SVGEGT. The V segment lost 5 bases and the J segment 4 bases; nucleotides outside the gene matches: 7. The CDR3 sequence: CASSSRDRDNEKLFF. The DNA for the CDR3 is TGTGCCAGCAGTAGCCGGGACAGAGATAATGAAAAACTGTTTTTT.

The chain links TRBV5-1 to TRBJ2-1, with TRBD1 matching 7 bases. This CDR3 has 13 residues. Unmatched junction bases numbered 2, after V lost 3 bases and J lost 5 bases. Germline V gene sequence: CDR1 SGHRS, CDR2 YFSETQ. The CDR3 region is CASSSQGNNEQFF. CDR3 sequence (DNA): TGCGCCAGCAGCTCACAGGGGAACAATGAGCAGTTCTTC.

This chain uses TRBV18 with TRBJ1-1; D gene unclear. The germline V gene encodes CDR1 KGHSH and CDR2 LQKENI. The CDR3 runs 14 residues. V lost 4 bases and J lost 1, with 10 bases in between. The CDR3 DNA is TGTGCCAGCTCACTCTACCGGGGGAACACTGAAGCTTTCTTT. Translating it yields CASSLYRGNTEAFF.

The chain combines TRBV7-2 with TRBJ1-4, with D unclear. The CDR3 consists of 13 residues. Germline V gene lookup returns CDR1 SGHTA and CDR2 FQGNSA. V shed 1 base and J shed 12 bases, with 12 bases lying between them. In DNA, the CDR3 is TGTGCCAGCAGCTTAGTCTTGGCCGGGGAACTGTTTTTT. It is translated as CASSLVLAGELFF. The whole variable domain, remainder taken from reference TRBV7-2 and TRBJ1-4, is GAGVSQSPSNKVTEKGKDVELRCDPISGHTALYWYRQSLGQGLEFLIYFQGNSAPDKSGLPSDRFSAERTGGSVSTLTIQRTQQEDSAVYLCASSLVLAGELFFGSGTQLSVL.

This clone showed up just once. This rearrangement joins TRBV11-2 to TRBJ2-3, with D unresolved. Germline-derived CDR1 and CDR2 are SGHAT and FQNNGV. The CDR3 is 15 amino acids. With 2 bases removed from V and 5 bases from J, the gap between germline ends came to 14 bases. CDR3 loop: CASSLIGANGDTQYF. The CDR3 nucleotides read TGTGCCAGCAGCTTAATAGGAGCCAATGGAGATACGCAGTATTTT.

V usage is TRBV7-3 and J usage is TRBJ2-1; possible D gene TRBD2, 5 bases. From germline, CDR1 is SGHTA and CDR2 FQGTGA. The CDR3 consists of 17 residues. V was shortened by 2 bases and J by 0 bases, with 14 bases between the two germline ends. CDR3 sequence reads: CASSLSAGRSSYNEQFF. The DNA of the CDR3 is TGTGCCAGCAGCTTATCGGCGGGCAGGAGCTCCTACAATGAGCAGTTCTTC.

The chain carries TRBV9 and TRBJ2-7; D is ambiguous. The CDR3 is 12 residues long. Per the germline V gene, CDR1 is SGDLS and CDR2 is YYNGEE. The ends were cut back, 4 bases at V and 5 bases at J, with 10 bases in the middle. The CDR3 DNA sequence: TGTGCCAGCAGCTCCAGTTTGGACGAGCAGTACTTC. Translating it yields CASSSSLDEQYF.

A single count supports this clone. This chain uses TRBV18 with TRBJ2-1, with D maybe TRBD1 (6 bases). Trimming cost V 8 bases and J 2 bases, with 10 bases left between them. The germline gives CDR1 KGHSH, CDR2 LQKENI. The CDR3 has 13 amino acids. CDR3 sequence reads: CASTRGTYNEQFF. CDR3 nucleotide sequence: TGTGCCAGCACGAGGGGGACCTACAATGAGCAGTTCTTC.

The chain links TRBV28 to TRBJ1-5, with D perhaps TRBD1 (6 bases). Germline CDR1 reads MDHEN; CDR2 reads SYDVKM. Trimming took off 3 bases at V and 11 bases at J, with 17 bases between the two ends. This CDR3 comprises 14 residues. CDR3 bases: TGTGCCAGCAGTTTGGAAGGGGGAGTACGGGCCCAGCATTTT. Translated: CASSLEGGVRAQHF.

This clone appeared once. The J gene is TRBJ1-2, the V gene TRBV27; D gene ambiguous. Trimming cost V 3 bases and J 0 bases, with 8 bases left between them. Per germline, CDR1 MNHEY and CDR2 SMNVEV (reference sequence). The CDR3 runs 14 residues. This CDR3 reads CASSFVPANYGYTF. The CDR3 DNA follows: TGTGCCAGCAGTTTTGTCCCAGCTAACTATGGCTACACCTTC.

The chain couples TRBV9 to TRBJ2-1, with a possible D match to TRBD2 (6 bases). CDR3 size: 13 residues. CDR1 is SGDLS, CDR2 YYNGEE, per germline. The germline V and J ends were trimmed by 4 bases and 7 bases, with 12 bases remaining between them. The CDR3 reads CASSLQSGNEQFF. The CDR3 region has the DNA TGTGCCAGCAGCCTACAGAGCGGGAATGAGCAGTTCTTC. Full variable domain (missing parts from reference TRBV9 and TRBJ2-1): DSGVTQTPKHLITATGQRVTLRCSPRSGDLSVYWYQQSLDQGLQFLIQYYNGEERAKGNILERFSAQQFPDLHSELNLSSLELGDSALYFCASSLQSGNEQFFGPGTRLTVL.

The V and J genes are TRBV7-2 and TRBJ2-7; D might be TRBD1 (6 bases). The CDR3 sequence is 14 residues long. The V end lost 4 bases, the J end lost 2 bases, and 12 bases lay between the germline ends. In germline, CDR1 is SGHTA, CDR2 FQGNSA. Here the CDR3 reads CASSYYGQTYEQYF. The CDR3 nucleotides are TGTGCCAGCAGCTACTACGGACAGACCTACGAGCAGTACTTC.